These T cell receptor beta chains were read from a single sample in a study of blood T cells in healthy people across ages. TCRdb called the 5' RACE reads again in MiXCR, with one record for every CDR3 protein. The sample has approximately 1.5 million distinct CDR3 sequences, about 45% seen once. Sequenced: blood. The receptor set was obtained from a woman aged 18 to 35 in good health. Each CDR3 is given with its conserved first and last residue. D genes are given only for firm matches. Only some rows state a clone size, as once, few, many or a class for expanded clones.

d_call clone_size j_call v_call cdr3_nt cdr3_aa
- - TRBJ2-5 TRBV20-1 TGCAGTGCTAGAGGACCGGTGGCGGAGACCCAGTACTTC CSARGPVAETQYF
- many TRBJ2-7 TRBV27 TGTGCCAGCAGTTTCCAGGGGCCCTACGAGCAGTACTTC CASSFQGPYEQYF
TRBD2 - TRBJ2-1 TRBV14 TGTGCCAGCAGCCAAGTTGAGCGGGGGGGCCATGAGCAGTTCTTC CASSQVERGGHEQFF
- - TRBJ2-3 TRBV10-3 TGTGCCATCGCGGTACAGGGTTTCACAGATACGCAGTATTTT CAIAVQGFTDTQYF
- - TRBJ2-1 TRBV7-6 TGTGCCAGCTCGGGGATCTACAATGAGCAGTTCTTC CASSGIYNEQFF
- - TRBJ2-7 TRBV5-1 TGCGCCAGCAGCTTGGGGACAGTGAGTAGGACCTACGAGCAGTACTTC CASSLGTVSRTYEQYF
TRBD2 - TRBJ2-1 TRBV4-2 TGTGCCAGCAGCCAACCGGGAGGAGTATACAATGAGCAGTTCTTC CASSQPGGVYNEQFF
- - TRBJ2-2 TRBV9 TGTGCCAGCAGCGTAGGTTTGGGGACGGGCAACACCGGGGAGCTGTTTTTT CASSVGLGTGNTGELFF
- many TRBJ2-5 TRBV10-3 TGTGCCATCAGGGACAGTGATGAGCAGTACTTC CAIRDSDEQYF
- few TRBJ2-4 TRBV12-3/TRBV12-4 TGTGCCAGCACCGTGGGTCACTCCAAAAACATTCAGTACTTC CASTVGHSKNIQYF
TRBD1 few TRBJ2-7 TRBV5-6 TGTGCCAGCAGCGTGGGACAGCTCCTCGGTTTCTCCTACGAGCAGTACTTC CASSVGQLLGFSYEQYF
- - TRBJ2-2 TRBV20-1 TGCAGTGCCGACGACAGGATCCGGACCGGGGAGCTGTTTTTT CSADDRIRTGELFF
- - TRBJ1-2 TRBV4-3 TGCGCCAGCAGCCAAGATATGGGGGCGGGGAATGGCTACACCTTC CASSQDMGAGNGYTF
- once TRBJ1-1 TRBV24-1 TGTGCCACCAGTGGTTCAGGATCCACTGAAGCTTTCTTT CATSGSGSTEAFF
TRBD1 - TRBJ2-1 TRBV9 TGTGCCAGCAGCGCCACAGGGGATACTGAGCAGTTCTTC CASSATGDTEQFF
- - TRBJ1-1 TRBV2 TGTGCCAGCAGTGCTGAATCGGGCACTGAAGCTTTCTTT CASSAESGTEAFF
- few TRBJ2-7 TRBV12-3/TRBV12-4 TGTGCCAGCAGTTTTTCCAGGAACTCCTACGAGCAGTACTTC CASSFSRNSYEQYF
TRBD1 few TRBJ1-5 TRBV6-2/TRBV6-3 TGTGCCAGCAGTTACTCGGACAGGGGGGATCAGCCCCAGCATTTT CASSYSDRGDQPQHF
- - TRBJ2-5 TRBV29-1 TGCAGCGTTGAAAATCCTTCGGAGACCCAGTACTTC CSVENPSETQYF
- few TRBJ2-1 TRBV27 TGTGCCAGCAGTTTTCTAAGGGTCTCTGAGCAGTTCTTC CASSFLRVSEQFF
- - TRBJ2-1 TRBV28 TGTGCCAGCACCCCCCTGAGTTTGGGGGGAAATGAGCAGTTCTTC CASTPLSLGGNEQFF
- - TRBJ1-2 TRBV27 TGTGCCAGCAGTGACTCAACCCGGGACACTAACTATGGCTACACCTTC CASSDSTRDTNYGYTF
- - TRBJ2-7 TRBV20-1 TGCAGTGGCGTTTGGGGGGCGGATGTCGAGCAGTACTTC CSGVWGADVEQYF
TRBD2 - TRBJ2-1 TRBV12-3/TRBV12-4 TGTGCCAGCACCCTAACTAGCGGGGACAACAATGGGCAGTTCTTC CASTLTSGDNNGQFF
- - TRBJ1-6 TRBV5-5 TGTGCCAGCAGCTTGGATGCCGGAAATTCACCCCTCCACTTT CASSLDAGNSPLHF
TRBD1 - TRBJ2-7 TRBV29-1 TGCAGCGTTGGGTTTCGGGACAGGTCTTCCTACGAGCAGTACTTC CSVGFRDRSSYEQYF
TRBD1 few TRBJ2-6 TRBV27 TGTGCCAGCAGTTTTAGGGGACAGGGGCGATCTGGGGCCAACGTCCTGACTTTC CASSFRGQGRSGANVLTF
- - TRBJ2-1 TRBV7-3 TGTGCCAGCAGCTTGAATTCCGGGACTCTGACCTACAATGAGCAGTTCTTC CASSLNSGTLTYNEQFF
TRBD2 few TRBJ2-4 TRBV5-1 TGCGCCAGCAGCTTGGTTCCAGCGGGGGGACCTCTAGCCAAAAACATTCAGTACTTC CASSLVPAGGPLAKNIQYF
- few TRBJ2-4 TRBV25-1 TGTGCCAGCAGTGAATCAGGAGTATCCAAAAACATTCAGTACTTC CASSESGVSKNIQYF
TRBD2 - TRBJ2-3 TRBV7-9 TGTGCCAGCATTACTAGCGGGACAGATACGCAGTATTTT CASITSGTDTQYF
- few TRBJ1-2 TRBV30 TGTGCCTGGAGTGTACGGCCGGGGTTTCGTAACTATGGCTACACCTTC CAWSVRPGFRNYGYTF
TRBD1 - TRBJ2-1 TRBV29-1 TGCAGCGCCGTGGACAGGGGGGGTCAAGAGACCCAGTTCTTC CSAVDRGGQETQFF
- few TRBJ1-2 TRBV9 TGTGCCAGCAGCGTTGATCCTCAGGGCGGAAGCTATGGCTACACCTTC CASSVDPQGGSYGYTF
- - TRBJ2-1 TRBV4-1 TGCGCCAGCAGCCAAGTTAGCCGGGGGAGCAATGAGCAGTTCTTC CASSQVSRGSNEQFF
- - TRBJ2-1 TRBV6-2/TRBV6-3 TGTGCCAGCTGGGACACGCGCAACTTTTTGTACAATGAGCAGTTCTTC CASWDTRNFLYNEQFF
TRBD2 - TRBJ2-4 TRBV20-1 TGCAGTGCTAGATCGGGGGGGATAGCCAAAAACATTCAGTACTTC CSARSGGIAKNIQYF
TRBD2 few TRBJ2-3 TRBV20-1 TGCAGTGCTACAAGCATGCGGGGGAGCACAGATACGCAGTATTTT CSATSMRGSTDTQYF
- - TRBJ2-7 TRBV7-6 TGTGCCAGCAGCTTAGTGACAGGACCTACCTACGAGCAGTACTTC CASSLVTGPTYEQYF
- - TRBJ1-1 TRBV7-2 TGTGCCAGCAGTTACGAGACTTTCACTGAAGCTTTCTTT CASSYETFTEAFF
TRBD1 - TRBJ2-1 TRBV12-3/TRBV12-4 TGTGCCAGCAGCCAGACAGGGGGCTTGGATAAGCAGTTCTTC CASSQTGGLDKQFF
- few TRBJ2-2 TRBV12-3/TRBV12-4 TGTGCCAGCAGTTTTGTCGGGGAGCTGTTTTTT CASSFVGELFF
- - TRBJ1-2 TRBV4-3 TGCGCCAGCAGCCATCCCACCGGGAAGGATGGCTACACCTTC CASSHPTGKDGYTF
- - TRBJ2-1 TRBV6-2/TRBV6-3 TGTGCCAGCACCGACTCAATATGGGAGCAGTTCTTC CASTDSIWEQFF
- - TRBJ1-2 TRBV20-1 TGCAGTGCCCCTACGGAGGCCCCAGGGGATGGCTACACCTTC CSAPTEAPGDGYTF
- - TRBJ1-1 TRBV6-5 TGTGCCAGCGGTGCCGGACGGACACGAGGCACTGAAGCTTTCTTT CASGAGRTRGTEAFF
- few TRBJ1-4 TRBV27 TGTGCCAGCAGTTTAGAAGGCAGAGCTAATGAAAAACTGTTTTTT CASSLEGRANEKLFF
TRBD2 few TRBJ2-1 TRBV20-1 TGCAGTGCTAGAGAAGGTAGCGGGGGGGCAATCGATGAGCAGTTCTTC CSAREGSGGAIDEQFF
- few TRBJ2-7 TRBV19 TGTGCCAGTAGTATAGATCATCCGACTAAAAACGAGCAGTACTTC CASSIDHPTKNEQYF
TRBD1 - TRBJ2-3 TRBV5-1 TGCGCCAGCAGTCACCGTTCAGGGGGCGTTACAGATTCGCAGTATTTT CASSHRSGGVTDSQYF
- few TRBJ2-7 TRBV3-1 TGTGCCAGCAGCCAAGGAGGGGGATATTACTACGAGCAGTACTTC CASSQGGGYYYEQYF
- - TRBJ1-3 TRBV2 TGTGCCAGCAGAGGACAGACTGGAAACACCATATATTTT CASRGQTGNTIYF
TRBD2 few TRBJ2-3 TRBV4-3 TGCGCCAGCAGCCAAGATAGCGGGACTGTAGATACGCAGTATTTT CASSQDSGTVDTQYF
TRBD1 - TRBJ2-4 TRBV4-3 TGCGCCAGCAGCCAAGATCGACAGGGGGTAGCCAAAAACATTCGGTACTTC CASSQDRQGVAKNIRYF
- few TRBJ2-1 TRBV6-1 TGTGCCAGCACTACAGGGTCTGAGCAGTTCTTC CASTTGSEQFF
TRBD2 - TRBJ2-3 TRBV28 TGTGCCAGCAGTTTGATGGCGGGAGCCCCAGATACGCAGTATTTT CASSLMAGAPDTQYF
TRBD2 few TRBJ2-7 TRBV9 TGTGCCAGCAGCGACCTAGCGGTGAGCTCCTACAATGAGCAGTACTTC CASSDLAVSSYNEQYF
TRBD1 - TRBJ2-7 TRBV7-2 TGTGCCAGCAGCTTAGGTGACAGGGGAAGGTACGAGCAGTACTTC CASSLGDRGRYEQYF
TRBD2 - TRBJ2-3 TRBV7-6 TGTGCCAGCAGCTTTGTAGCGGGGGACACAGATACGCAGTATTTT CASSFVAGDTDTQYF